This T cell receptor (beta chain) was profiled in a study of tumor-infiltrating lymphocytes in glioblastoma multiforme. TCRB libraries came from RNA via three nested multiplex PCR rounds. TCRdb passed the multiplex PCR reads through MiXCR, listing each CDR3 protein once. This repertoire shows 15,000 to 25,000 distinct CDR3 sequences, about two thirds found once; its top ten account for 15% to 20%. The ends were cut back, 2 bases at V and 3 bases at J, with 8 bases in the middle. The length of the CDR3 is 14 residues. In this sample, this clonotype turned up many times. This rearrangement joins TRBV12-3 or TRBV12-4 to TRBJ1-3; unclear D gene. The sequence came from a male donor with glioblastoma. The specimen was peripheral blood. The CDR3 DNA follows: TGTGCCAGCAGTTTATCGGCCATTGGAAACACCATATATTTT. Translating gives CASSLSAIGNTIYF.